This passage covers 31 T cell receptor beta chains from one sample sequenced in a study of T cells in Graves' hyperthyroidism and ophthalmopathy. TCR beta CDR3 region amplification was performed from RNA transcripts. The HTBI primer set was used in a first-round RT-PCR of the TCR CDR3. TCRdb redid the calling of the multiplex PCR reads with MiXCR, one entry per CDR3 protein. Among a few hundred thousand distinct CDR3 sequences listed, 15% to 17% were seen once. The material sequenced was blood. Every receptor here comes from a young woman with Graves' hyperthyroidism.

The chain is built from TRBV4-1 and TRBJ2-7, with 8 bases fitting TRBD2. This CDR3 region has 16 residues. Germline trimming cut 3 bases from V and 0 bases from J; bases unmatched to any gene: 7. Germline CDR1 MGHRA, CDR2 YSYEKL. The CDR3 bases are TGCGCCAGCAGCCAGGTACTAGCGGAACACTCCTACGAGCAGTACTTC. Its translation: CASSQVLAEHSYEQYF.

There are many counts of this clonotype. This rearrangement joins TRBV2 to TRBJ2-5; 7 bases align to TRBD2. This CDR3 is built from 14 residues. J was trimmed by 0 bases and V by 5 bases; bases with no gene match: 3. The germline gives CDR1 SNHLY, CDR2 FYNNEI. CDR3 region: CASSRREYQETQYF. In nucleotides, the CDR3 is TGTGCCAGCAGTCGGCGGGAGTACCAAGAGACCCAGTACTTC.

This clonotype was seen more than once but under ten times. The V call is TRBV24-1, the J call TRBJ2-2; tentative D call: TRBD2 (6 bases). This CDR3 comprises 16 residues. V was pared by 4 bases and J by 4 bases, with 15 bases between. Germline lookup yields CDR1 KGHDR and CDR2 SFDVKD. The CDR3 here is CATSEPRPGATGELFF. In DNA form, the CDR3 reads TGTGCCACCAGTGAGCCTAGACCGGGAGCCACCGGGGAGCTGTTTTTT.

This clonotype was recorded at least ten times. The chain employs TRBV20-1 and TRBJ2-5, with no clear D. The CDR3 runs 16 residues. Trimming removed 2 bases from V and 4 bases from J, with 20 bases in between. Germline values: CDR1 DFQATT, CDR2 SNEGSKA (reference sequence). CDR3 nucleotide sequence: TGCAGTGCTAGAACGTACGGAGTCGGTTTCCTAGAGACCCAGTACTTC. This codes for CSARTYGVGFLETQYF.

V and J are TRBV20-1 and TRBJ2-1; 11 nucleotides align to TRBD2. The CDR3 sequence is 13 residues long. V was clipped by 6 bases and J by 12 bases; unmatched bases: 10. Germline values: CDR1 DFQATT, CDR2 SNEGSKA (reference sequence). The CDR3 is CSALTSGTTLQFF. The CDR3 nucleotides are TGCAGTGCCCTGACTAGCGGGACAACACTGCAGTTCTTC.

This clonotype was found a few times. In DNA, the CDR3 is TGTGCCAGCAGCCCCCCTTGGGGTAACACCTACGAGCAGTACTTC. Translated: CASSPPWGNTYEQYF. The chain has TRBV5-5 and TRBJ2-7; no firm D call. The CDR3 spans 15 residues. V lost 4 bases to trimming and J lost 2 bases, with 16 bases between them. Looked up from germline, CDR1 is SGHKS and CDR2 is YYEKEE (reference sequence).

This clonotype was detected ten times or more. The chain links TRBV7-9 to TRBJ2-3, with D perhaps matching TRBD2 (6 bases). CDR1 and CDR2 (germline): SEHNR, FQNEAQ (reference sequence). Between the trimmed V and J ends, which lost 3 bases and 1 base, there was a span of 20 bases. There are 18 residues in the CDR3. Written as DNA, the CDR3 is TGTGCCAGCAGCTTGTTTTTCTCGCGGGATACAGGCACAGATACGCAGTATTTT. As protein: CASSLFFSRDTGTDTQYF.

On this clonotype itself: A much larger clonotype is one base distant, so this may be a read error. The gene calls are TRBV15 and TRBJ2-1, with 11 bases that match TRBD2. The germline V gene encodes CDR1 LNHNV and CDR2 YYDKDF (reference sequence). V gave up 11 bases and J gave up 6 bases; unmatched junction bases: 9. The CDR3 length is 14 residues. The CDR3 reads CAATSGRTPNEQFF. CDR3 nucleotide sequence: TGTGCCGCAACTAGCGGGAGAACCCCCAATGAGCAGTTCTTC.

This clonotype has at least ten counts. This chain connects TRBV27 to TRBJ1-5; D gene uncertain. The CDR3 is 15 amino acids. V lost 2 bases, J lost 6 bases, and 14 bases lay in between. In germline, CDR1 is MNHEY, CDR2 SMNVEV (reference sequence). Written as DNA, the CDR3 is TGTGCCAGCAGTTTAGTCGGCGCTCCCAGTCAGCCCCAGCATTTT. Amino acids: CASSLVGAPSQPQHF.

The sample holds many counts of this clonotype. The chain recombines TRBV27 with TRBJ2-6, with D perhaps matching TRBD1 or TRBD2 (7 bases each). The CDR3 is made up of 19 amino acids. V was trimmed by 2 bases and J by 0 bases, leaving 17 bases between them. Germline V gene sequence: CDR1 MNHEY, CDR2 SMNVEV (reference sequence). The DNA for the CDR3 is TGTGCCAGCAGTTTAGGGCAGGGGGAGGGTTACTCTGGGGCCAACGTCCTGACTTTC. Its protein is CASSLGQGEGYSGANVLTF.

In this sample, this clonotype turned up many times. The V and J genes are TRBV20-1 and TRBJ2-7; 12 bases are a match to TRBD2. V was pared by 6 bases and J by 7 bases, with 10 bases of the junction left unmatched. Germline-derived CDR1 and CDR2 are DFQATT and SNEGSKA (reference sequence). The length of the CDR3 is 14 residues. The CDR3 DNA sequence: TGCAGTGCCCACCGACTAGCGGGAGTGGGGGAGCAGTACTTC. It codes for CSAHRLAGVGEQYF.

This clonotype was observed many times. This chain uses TRBV20-1 with TRBJ2-1; TRBD2 matches at 9 bases. V dropped 5 bases and J dropped 6; count of bases not matched to a gene: 11. Germline V gene data show CDR1 as DFQATT and CDR2 as SNEGSKA (reference sequence). The CDR3 loop spans 15 amino acids. In DNA, the CDR3 is TGCAGTGCTCACTCCCAGGCTAGCGGGACCAATGAGCAGTTCTTC. This gives the protein CSAHSQASGTNEQFF.

This clonotype was observed many times. CDR3 DNA: TGCAGTGCCCAGCCGACCCAGGGCGAGATCTACGAGCAGTACTTC. Its translation: CSAQPTQGEIYEQYF. J is TRBJ2-7 and V is TRBV20-1; weak D call: TRBD1 (5 bases). The CDR3 extends over 15 amino acids. Germline assignment: CDR1 DFQATT and CDR2 SNEGSKA (reference sequence). The V gene lost 6 bases and the J gene lost 3 bases, with 21 bases spanning the gap.

About this clonotype: A much larger clone is a single base away; this may be a read error. The chain couples TRBV20-1 to TRBJ2-1, with 10 bases identical to TRBD2. The DNA matches TRBJ2-7 better at its end, which makes the J call doubtful. The germline V gene encodes CDR1 DFQATT and CDR2 SNEGSKA (reference sequence). The CDR3 runs to 14 residues. The chain's CDR3 is CSAPSGSSYNEQYF. The CDR3 coding sequence is TGCAGTGCTCCTAGCGGGAGCTCCTACAATGAGCAGTACTTC.

This clonotype has at least ten counts. V and J are TRBV11-3 and TRBJ2-3; D is unresolved. V shed 0 bases and J shed 4 bases, with 8 bases lying between them. Germline loops: CDR1 SGHNT, CDR2 YENEEA. The CDR3 has 14 amino acids. CDR3 nucleotide sequence: TGTGCCAGCAGCTTAGATCCGGCTTCAGATACGCAGTATTTT. It yields the protein CASSLDPASDTQYF.

About this clonotype: A much larger clonotype is one base distant, so this may be a read error. The rearrangement uses TRBV10-3 and TRBJ2-1; D perhaps matches TRBD2 (6 bases). The germline gives CDR1 ENHRY, CDR2 SYGVKD. This CDR3 has 16 amino acids. Trimming took off 0 bases at V and 5 bases at J, with 14 bases between the two ends. The CDR3 nucleotides are TGTGCCATCAGTGAGTCCTACAGCAAGCGGGACAATGAGCAGTTCTTC. Translated: CAISESYSKRDNEQFF.

This clonotype occurred many times. The rearrangement links TRBV11-2 to TRBJ2-1; TRBD2 matches 8 bases. The CDR3 contains 16 residues. From germline, CDR1 is SGHAT and CDR2 FQNNGV. Trimming took 3 bases from V and 4 from J; bases not matched to a gene: 8. The CDR3 DNA sequence: TGTGCCAGCAGCTTCAGCTCCGGCGGGAGGTACAATGAGCAGTTCTTC. Protein: CASSFSSGGRYNEQFF.

The chain joins TRBV30 to TRBJ2-3; the match to TRBD2 covers 13 bases. CDR3 size: 16 residues. Germline lookup yields CDR1 GTSNPN and CDR2 SVGIG (reference sequence). Trimming cost V 2 bases and J 5 bases; bases outside gene matches: 7. As DNA, the CDR3 is TGTGCCTGGAGTCTGGGACTAGCGGGACCCATAGATACGCAGTATTTT. It is translated as CAWSLGLAGPIDTQYF.

In its sample, this clonotype was seen many times. This sequence joins TRBV28 and TRBJ2-7; the D gene is possibly TRBD2 (6 bases). Trimming cost V 3 bases and J 1 base, with 13 bases left between them. Germline loops: CDR1 MDHEN, CDR2 SYDVKM. This CDR3 region has 15 residues. The CDR3 coding sequence is TGTGCCAGCAGTTTCCTCGAGCGGGCTTCCTACGAGCAGTACTTC. Its translation: CASSFLERASYEQYF.

This clonotype has a count of ten or more. This chain connects TRBV5-1 to TRBJ2-3; unclear D gene. CDR1 and CDR2 (germline): SGHRS, YFSETQ. The CDR3 has 16 residues. V was pared by 2 bases and J by 0 bases, with 13 bases between. The CDR3 is CASSLSAITSTDTQYF. The CDR3 DNA is TGCGCCAGCAGCTTAAGCGCTATCACTAGCACAGATACGCAGTATTTT.

This clonotype was recorded many times. Germline and junction disagree at one end, which may indicate a read error. This chain connects TRBV12-3 or TRBV12-4 to TRBJ1-4, with a weak D call TRBD1 (6 bases). This CDR3 region has 14 residues. The CDR3 sequence: CASSLGQGFEKLFF. In nucleotides, the CDR3 is TGCGCCAGCAGCTTGGGTCAGGGGTTCGAAAAACTGTTTTTT.

This clonotype was counted at least ten times. The chain carries TRBV27 and TRBJ2-7, with D tentatively TRBD1 or TRBD2 (6 bases each). The CDR3 runs 15 residues. Trimming removed 6 bases at V and 2 bases at J, with 17 bases between. Germline V CDR1 and CDR2: MNHEY, SMNVEV (reference sequence). In DNA form, the CDR3 reads TGTGCCAGCAGCTATGGGGGGACAACAACCTACGAGCAGTACTTC. Amino acid sequence: CASSYGGTTTYEQYF.

This clonotype was found many times. The chain recombines TRBV5-1 with TRBJ1-1; D remains ambiguous. Per germline, CDR1 SGHRS and CDR2 YFSETQ. There are 15 residues in the CDR3. The V and J ends lost 4 bases and 2 bases respectively, with 15 bases between them. The CDR3 spells CASSLMGRANTEAFF. The DNA for the CDR3 is TGCGCCAGCAGCCTCATGGGGAGGGCAAACACTGAAGCTTTCTTT.

This clonotype was detected many times. CDR3 DNA: TGTGCCGCCGTGAAGGGGGAGGGACGGTGGGACACTGAAGCTTTCTTT. This sequence encodes CAAVKGEGRWDTEAFF. This rearrangement joins TRBV2 to TRBJ1-1, with a possible D match to TRBD1 (6 bases). V was pared by 11 bases and J by 3 bases, with 25 bases between. Germline-derived CDR1 and CDR2 are SNHLY and FYNNEI. CDR3 length equals 16 residues.

The table lists this clonotype with a few counts. The chain combines TRBV25-1 with TRBJ2-7; D is ambiguous. The ends were cut back, 4 bases at V and 7 bases at J, with 8 bases in the middle. CDR1 and CDR2 (germline): MGHDK, SYGVNS. This CDR3 is built from 11 residues. The CDR3 DNA sequence: TGTGCCAGCAGTGCCCTTTTTGAGCAGTACTTC. It yields the protein CASSALFEQYF.

This clonotype was counted only a few times. V usage is TRBV12-3 or TRBV12-4 and J usage is TRBJ2-2; 7 bases align to TRBD2. The CDR3 contains 16 residues. Unmatched junction bases numbered 10, after V lost 3 bases and J lost 6 bases. This chain's CDR3 is CASSLRLADRSGELFF. The DNA for the CDR3 is TGTGCCAGCAGTTTGCGCCTAGCGGACCGTTCCGGGGAGCTGTTTTTT.

This clonotype was observed at least ten times. V and J are TRBV12-3 or TRBV12-4 and TRBJ2-1; 10 nucleotides align to TRBD1. This CDR3 contains 20 residues. Germline trimming cut 1 base from V and 10 bases from J; bases unmatched to any gene: 22. The CDR3 nucleotides are TGTGCCAGCAGTTTAGTGAGACAGGGGGCGCCCAGCGGGTTCTCAAAAGAGCAGTTCTTC. It translates to CASSLVRQGAPSGFSKEQFF.

This clonotype was found many times. This chain uses TRBV6-1 with TRBJ2-1; 7 bases are a match to TRBD1. Germline trimming cut 5 bases from V and 12 bases from J; bases unmatched to any gene: 19. This CDR3 has 16 amino acids. Germline CDR1 is MNHNS and CDR2 is SASEGT. CDR3 loop: CASSHYRDRVQFGQFF. The CDR3 DNA follows: TGTGCCAGCAGTCACTATCGGGACAGAGTACAATTTGGGCAGTTCTTC.

V gene TRBV4-2 combines with J gene TRBJ1-4; the D gene is possibly TRBD1 (6 bases). Germline-derived CDR1 and CDR2 are LGHNA and YNFKEQ. The CDR3 has 15 residues. Trimming stripped 4 bases from V and 8 bases from J, with 17 bases between. The CDR3 DNA follows: TGTGCCAGCAGCCTAAAGGCAGGGGATAGAGAAAAACTGTTTTTT. It yields the protein CASSLKAGDREKLFF.

The V call is TRBV24-1, the J call TRBJ2-5; D may correspond to TRBD1 or TRBD2 (5 bases each). V dropped 3 bases and J dropped 1 base, with 5 bases sitting between them. The CDR3 totals 13 residues. CDR1 and CDR2 from the germline V gene are KGHDR and SFDVKD. The CDR3 spells CATSDGTQETQYF. As DNA, the CDR3 is TGTGCCACCAGTGATGGGACCCAAGAGACCCAGTACTTC.

This clonotype was counted at least ten times. The rearrangement uses TRBV3-1 and TRBJ2-3; D gene uncertain. The germline V gene encodes CDR1 LGHDT and CDR2 YNNKEL (reference sequence). The CDR3 runs 16 residues. The ends were cut back, 2 bases at V and 1 base at J, with 13 bases in the middle. This CDR3 reads CASSQPWTRRTDTQYF. CDR3 DNA sequence: TGTGCCAGCAGCCAACCCTGGACCAGGCGCACAGATACGCAGTATTTT.